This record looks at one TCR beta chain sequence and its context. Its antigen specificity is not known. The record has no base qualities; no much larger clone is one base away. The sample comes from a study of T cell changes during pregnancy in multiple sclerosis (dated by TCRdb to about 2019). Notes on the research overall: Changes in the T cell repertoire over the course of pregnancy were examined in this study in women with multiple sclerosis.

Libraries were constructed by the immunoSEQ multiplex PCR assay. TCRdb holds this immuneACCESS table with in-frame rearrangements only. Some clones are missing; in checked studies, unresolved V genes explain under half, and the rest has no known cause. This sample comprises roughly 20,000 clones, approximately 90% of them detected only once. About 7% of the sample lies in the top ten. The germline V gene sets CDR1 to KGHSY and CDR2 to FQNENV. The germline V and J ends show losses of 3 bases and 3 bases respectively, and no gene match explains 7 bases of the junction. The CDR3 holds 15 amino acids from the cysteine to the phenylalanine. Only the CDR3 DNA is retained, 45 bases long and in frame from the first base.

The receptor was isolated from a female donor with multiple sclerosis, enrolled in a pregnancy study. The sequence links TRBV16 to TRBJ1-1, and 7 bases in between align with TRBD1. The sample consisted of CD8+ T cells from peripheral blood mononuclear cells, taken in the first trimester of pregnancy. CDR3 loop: CASSQFTGADTEAFF. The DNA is TGTGCCAGCAGCCAGTTCACAGGGGCGGACACTGAAGCTTTCTTT.